What follows are 13 T cell receptor beta chains derived from one specimen sequenced in a study of blood T cell repertoires in COVID-19. Profiled with immunoSEQ multiplex PCR; TCRdb holds only in-frame clones, not every one. Seen here are roughly 340,000 clones, around 90% observed once, and the top ten hold more than 3%. Sequencing was carried out using peripheral blood. These receptors came from a woman between 18 and 29 years old who had recovered from COVID-19.

This chain links TRBV5-5 with TRBJ1-2; D is possibly TRBD1 (6 bases). V gave up 4 bases and J gave up 6 bases, with 22 bases separating them. Germline lookup yields CDR1 SGHKS and CDR2 YYEKEE (reference sequence). CDR3 size: 16 residues. DNA of the CDR3: TGTGCCAGCAGCCGTCCCACCGGGACACCCTCCGATGGCTACACCTTC. This codes for CASSRPTGTPSDGYTF.

The genes are TRBV4-1 and TRBJ1-1, with a tentative D call TRBD1 (6 bases). Germline-derived CDR1 and CDR2 are MGHRA and YSYEKL. The CDR3 is 15 residues long. V lost 4 bases, J lost 0 bases, and 12 bases lay in between. Here the CDR3 DNA reads TGCGCCAGCAGCCCCTTCGGACAGCTGAACACTGAAGCTTTCTTT. This gives the protein CASSPFGQLNTEAFF.

The J gene is TRBJ2-5, the V gene TRBV6-2 or TRBV6-3; possibly TRBD1 for D (6 bases). Germline assignment: CDR1 MNHEY and CDR2 SVGEGT. V was shortened by 5 bases and J by 5 bases, with 21 bases between the two germline ends. CDR3 length equals 16 residues. The CDR3 bases are TGTGCCAGCAGTGACCCCGCGTACAGGGTGCGGGAGACCCAGTACTTC. Protein: CASSDPAYRVRETQYF.

V gene TRBV7-9 combines with J gene TRBJ2-3; 8 positions agree with TRBD2. The CDR3 has 15 residues. V dropped 3 bases and J dropped 2; count of bases not matched to a gene: 4. The germline CDR1 and CDR2 sequences are SEHNR and FQNEAQ (reference sequence). The CDR3 DNA sequence: TGTGCCAGCAGCTTTACCGGGAGGGCCACAGATACGCAGTATTTT. It yields the protein CASSFTGRATDTQYF.

The CDR3 nucleotides are TGTGCCAGCAGGACAACAGGACAGGGGGGCGCAGATACGCAGTATTTT. This encodes CASRTTGQGGADTQYF. The chain couples TRBV5-5 to TRBJ2-3; 10 bases map to TRBD1. Germline CDR1 SGHKS, CDR2 YYEKEE (reference sequence). This CDR3 has 16 residues. Trimming removed 5 bases from V and 4 bases from J; junction bases left unmatched: 10.

This clone was observed a single time. The chain carries TRBV19 and TRBJ2-3; no clear D gene. The CDR3 runs to 13 residues. With 4 bases removed from V and 4 bases from J, the gap between germline ends came to 9 bases. CDR1 is LNHDA, CDR2 SQIVND, per germline (reference sequence). Here the CDR3 DNA reads TGTGCCAGTAGTAGGAGAAAGCCAGATACGCAGTATTTT. Residues: CASSRRKPDTQYF.

The gene calls are TRBV6-6 and TRBJ2-7; the D is unclear. Trimming took 0 bases from V and 3 from J, leaving 6 bases between them. The CDR3 runs 13 residues. Per germline, CDR1 MNHNY and CDR2 SVGAGI (reference sequence). The CDR3 sequence: CASSYSSRYEQYV. CDR3 sequence (DNA): TGTGCCAGCAGTTACTCCTCCCGCTACGAGCAGTACGTC.

This chain uses TRBV30 with TRBJ2-1; D remains unclear. The V gene lost 1 base and the J gene lost 9 bases, with 7 bases spanning the gap. The CDR3 extends over 11 amino acids. The germline gives CDR1 GTSNPN, CDR2 SVGIG (reference sequence). CDR3 sequence: CAWSAKAEQFF. CDR3 nucleotide sequence: TGTGCCTGGAGTGCGAAAGCTGAGCAGTTCTTC.

The V call is TRBV9, the J call TRBJ1-2; possible D gene TRBD1, 5 bases. The CDR3 runs 15 residues. CDR1 SGDLS and CDR2 YYNGEE come from the germline V gene. V was shortened by 0 bases and J by 7 bases, with 16 bases between the two germline ends. The CDR3 protein is CASSVATGGMGGYTF. The CDR3, as DNA: TGTGCCAGCAGCGTAGCTACCGGGGGGATGGGTGGCTACACCTTC.

The CDR3 bases are TGTGCCACCAGTGACCGACCGAGGCTCGAGCAGTACGTC. Amino acids: CATSDRPRLEQYV. The genes are TRBV24-1 and TRBJ2-7; D remains ambiguous. The CDR3 sequence is 13 residues long. V was clipped by 4 bases and J by 6 bases, with 12 bases between them. The germline V gene has CDR1 KGHDR and CDR2 SFDVKD.

Comment on this clone: The sample has other DNA sequences that encode this CDR3 too. This chain joins TRBV20-1 and TRBJ2-1; 8 bases map to TRBD2. The CDR3 spans 14 residues. The V and J ends lost 3 bases and 5 bases, in that order; junction bases with no gene match: 6. Germline V gene data show CDR1 as DFQATT and CDR2 as SNEGSKA (reference sequence). As DNA, the CDR3 is TGCAGTGCTAGTCCCAGCGGGAGAAACAATGAGCAGTTCTTC. It codes for CSASPSGRNNEQFF.

J is TRBJ2-1 and V is TRBV19; 9 positions agree with TRBD2. Germline lookup yields CDR1 LNHDA and CDR2 SQIVND (reference sequence). CDR3 size: 13 residues. Trimming at V came to 7 bases and at J to 9 bases, leaving 7 bases not matched to a gene. The CDR3 region is CASNKREVGEQFF. CDR3 DNA sequence: TGTGCCAGTAACAAGCGGGAGGTAGGTGAGCAGTTCTTC.

The chain has TRBV7-6 and TRBJ2-3; 9 bases are a match to TRBD2. Trimming took 5 bases from V and 1 from J; bases not matched to a gene: 7. The CDR3 sequence is 16 residues long. Germline CDR1 and CDR2: SGHVS and FNYEAQ. The CDR3 coding sequence is TGTGCCAGCAGCGCAACAGAGCGGGAGGGCACAGATACGCAGTATTTT. It encodes CASSATEREGTDTQYF.